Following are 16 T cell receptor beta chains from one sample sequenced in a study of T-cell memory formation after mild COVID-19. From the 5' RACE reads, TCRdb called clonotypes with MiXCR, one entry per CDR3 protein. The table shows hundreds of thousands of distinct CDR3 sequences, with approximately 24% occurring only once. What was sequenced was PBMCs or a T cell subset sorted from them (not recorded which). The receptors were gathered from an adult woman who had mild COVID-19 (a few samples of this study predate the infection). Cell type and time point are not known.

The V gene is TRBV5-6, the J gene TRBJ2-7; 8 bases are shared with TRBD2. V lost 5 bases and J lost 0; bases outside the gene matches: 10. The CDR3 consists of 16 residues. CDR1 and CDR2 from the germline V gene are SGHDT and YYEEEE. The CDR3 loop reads CASRIRGTSSSYEQYF. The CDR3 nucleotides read TGTGCCAGCAGGATACGAGGGACTAGTAGCTCCTACGAGCAGTACTTC.

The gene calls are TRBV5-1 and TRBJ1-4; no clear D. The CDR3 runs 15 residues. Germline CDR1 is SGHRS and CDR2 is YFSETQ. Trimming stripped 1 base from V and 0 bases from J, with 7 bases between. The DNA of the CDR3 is TGCGCCAGCAGCTTGTCCCCTGCAACTAATGAAAAACTGTTTTTT. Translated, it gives CASSLSPATNEKLFF. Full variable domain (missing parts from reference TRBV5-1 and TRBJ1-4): KAGVTQTPRYLIKTRGQQVTLSCSPISGHRSVSWYQQTPGQGLQFLFEYFSETQRNKGNFPGRFSGRQFSNSRSEMNVSTLELGDSALYLCASSLSPATNEKLFFGSGTQLSVL.

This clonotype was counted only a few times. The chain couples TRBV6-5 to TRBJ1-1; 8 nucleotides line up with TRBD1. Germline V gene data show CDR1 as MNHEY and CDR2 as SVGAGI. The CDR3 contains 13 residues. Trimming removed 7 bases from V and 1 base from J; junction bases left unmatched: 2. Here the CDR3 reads CASIGQGNTEAFF. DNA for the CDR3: TGTGCCAGCATCGGACAGGGGAACACTGAAGCTTTCTTT.

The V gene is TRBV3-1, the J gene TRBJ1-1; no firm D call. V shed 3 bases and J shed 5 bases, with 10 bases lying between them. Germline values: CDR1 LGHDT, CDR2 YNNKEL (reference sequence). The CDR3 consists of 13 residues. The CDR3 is CASSQTQATEAFF. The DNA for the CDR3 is TGTGCCAGCAGCCAGACGCAGGCGACTGAAGCTTTCTTT.

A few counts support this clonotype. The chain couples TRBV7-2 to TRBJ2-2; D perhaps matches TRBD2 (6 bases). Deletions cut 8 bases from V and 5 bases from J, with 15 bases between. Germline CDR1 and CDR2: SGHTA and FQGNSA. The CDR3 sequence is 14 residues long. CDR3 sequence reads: CASARRVGTGELFF. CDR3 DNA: TGTGCCAGCGCGAGGAGGGTAGGGACCGGGGAGCTGTTTTTT.

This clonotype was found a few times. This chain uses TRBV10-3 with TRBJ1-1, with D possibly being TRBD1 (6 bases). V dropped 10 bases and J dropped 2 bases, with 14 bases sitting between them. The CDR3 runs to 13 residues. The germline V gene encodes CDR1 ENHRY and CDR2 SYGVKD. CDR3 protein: CATRQVSNTEAFF. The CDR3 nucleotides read TGTGCCACGAGACAGGTATCCAACACTGAAGCTTTCTTT.

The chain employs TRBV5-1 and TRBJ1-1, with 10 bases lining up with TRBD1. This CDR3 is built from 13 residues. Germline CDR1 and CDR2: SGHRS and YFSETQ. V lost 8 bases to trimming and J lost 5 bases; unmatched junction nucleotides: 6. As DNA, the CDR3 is TGCGCCAGAGCTGGGACAGGGGTGACTGAAGCTTTCTTT. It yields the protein CARAGTGVTEAFF. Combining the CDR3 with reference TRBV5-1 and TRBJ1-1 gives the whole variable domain KAGVTQTPRYLIKTRGQQVTLSCSPISGHRSVSWYQQTPGQGLQFLFEYFSETQRNKGNFPGRFSGRQFSNSRSEMNVSTLELGDSALYLCARAGTGVTEAFFGQGTRLTVV.

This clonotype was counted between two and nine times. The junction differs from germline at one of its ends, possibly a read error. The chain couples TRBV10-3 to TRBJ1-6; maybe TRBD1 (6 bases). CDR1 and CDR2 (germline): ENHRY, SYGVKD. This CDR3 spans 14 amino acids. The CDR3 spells CAISVSDSGTPSNF. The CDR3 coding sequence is TGTGCCATCAGTGTTTCGGACAGCGGAACCCCCTCCAATTTT.

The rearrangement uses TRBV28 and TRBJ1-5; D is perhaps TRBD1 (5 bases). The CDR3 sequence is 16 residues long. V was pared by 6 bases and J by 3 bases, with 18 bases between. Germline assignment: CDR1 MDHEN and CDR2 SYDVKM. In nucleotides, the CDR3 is TGTGCCAGCAGGGTTCGCCTAGGCAGGGCCAATCAGCCCCAGCATTTT. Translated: CASRVRLGRANQPQHF.

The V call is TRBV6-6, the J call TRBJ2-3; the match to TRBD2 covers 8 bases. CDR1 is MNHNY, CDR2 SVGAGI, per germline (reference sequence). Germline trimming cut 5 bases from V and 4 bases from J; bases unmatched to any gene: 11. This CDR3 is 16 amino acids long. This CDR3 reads CASSAGSGSQADTQYF. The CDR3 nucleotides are TGTGCCAGCAGTGCTGGCAGCGGGAGTCAGGCAGATACGCAGTATTTT.

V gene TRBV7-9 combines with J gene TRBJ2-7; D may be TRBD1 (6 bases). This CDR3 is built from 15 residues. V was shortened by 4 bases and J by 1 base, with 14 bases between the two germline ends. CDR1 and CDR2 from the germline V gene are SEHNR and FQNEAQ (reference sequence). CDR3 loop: CASSSKDRDSYEQYF. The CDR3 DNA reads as TGTGCCAGCAGCTCTAAGGACAGAGATTCCTACGAGCAGTACTTC.

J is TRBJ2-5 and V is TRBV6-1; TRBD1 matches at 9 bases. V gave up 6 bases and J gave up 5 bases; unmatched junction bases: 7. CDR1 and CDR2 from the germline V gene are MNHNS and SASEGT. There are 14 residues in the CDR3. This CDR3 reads CASRGDRVRETQYF. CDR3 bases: TGTGCCAGCAGGGGGGACAGGGTCCGGGAGACCCAGTACTTC.

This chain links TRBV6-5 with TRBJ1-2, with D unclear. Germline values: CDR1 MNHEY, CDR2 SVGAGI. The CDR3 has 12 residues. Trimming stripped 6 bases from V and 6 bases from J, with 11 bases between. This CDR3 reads CASRPNRDGYTF. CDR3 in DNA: TGTGCCAGCAGACCGAATAGGGATGGCTACACCTTC.

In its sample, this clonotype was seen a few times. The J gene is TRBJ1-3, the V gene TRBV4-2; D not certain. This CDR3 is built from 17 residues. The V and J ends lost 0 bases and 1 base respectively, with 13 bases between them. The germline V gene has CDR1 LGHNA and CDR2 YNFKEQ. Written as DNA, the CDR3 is TGTGCCAGCAGCCAAGAGGCCCACAGCGCGTCTGGAAACACCATATATTTT. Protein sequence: CASSQEAHSASGNTIYF.

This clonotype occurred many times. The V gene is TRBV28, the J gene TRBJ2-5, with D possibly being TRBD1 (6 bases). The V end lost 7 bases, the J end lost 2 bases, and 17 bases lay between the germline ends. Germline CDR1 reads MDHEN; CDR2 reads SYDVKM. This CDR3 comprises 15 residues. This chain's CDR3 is CASKTGDRRQETQYF. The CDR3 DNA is TGTGCCAGCAAGACCGGAGACAGGAGACAAGAGACCCAGTACTTC.

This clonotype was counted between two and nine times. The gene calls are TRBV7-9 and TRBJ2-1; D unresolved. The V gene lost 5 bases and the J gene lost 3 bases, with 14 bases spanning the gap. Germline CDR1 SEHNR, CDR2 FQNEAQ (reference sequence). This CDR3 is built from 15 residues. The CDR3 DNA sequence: TGTGCCAGCAGCCCGCCCGCCGGGCACTACAATGAGCAGTTCTTC. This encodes CASSPPAGHYNEQFF.